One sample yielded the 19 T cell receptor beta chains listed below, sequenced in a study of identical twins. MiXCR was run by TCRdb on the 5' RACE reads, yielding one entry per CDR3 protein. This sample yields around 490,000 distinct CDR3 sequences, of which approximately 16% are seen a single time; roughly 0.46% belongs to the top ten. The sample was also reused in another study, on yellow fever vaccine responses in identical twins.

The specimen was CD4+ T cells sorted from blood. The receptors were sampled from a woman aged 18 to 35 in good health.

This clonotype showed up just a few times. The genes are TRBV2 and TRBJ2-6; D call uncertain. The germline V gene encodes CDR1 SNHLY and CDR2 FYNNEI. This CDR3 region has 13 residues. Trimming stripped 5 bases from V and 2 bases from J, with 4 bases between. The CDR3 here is CASSSAGANVLTF. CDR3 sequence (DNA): TGTGCCAGCAGTAGCGCTGGGGCCAACGTCCTGACTTTC. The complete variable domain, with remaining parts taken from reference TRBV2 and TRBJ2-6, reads EPEVTQTPSHQVTQMGQEVILRCVPISNHLYFYWYRQILGQKVEFLVSFYNNEISEKSEIFDDQFSVERPDGSNFTLKIRSTKLEDSAMYFCASSSAGANVLTFGAGSRLTVL.

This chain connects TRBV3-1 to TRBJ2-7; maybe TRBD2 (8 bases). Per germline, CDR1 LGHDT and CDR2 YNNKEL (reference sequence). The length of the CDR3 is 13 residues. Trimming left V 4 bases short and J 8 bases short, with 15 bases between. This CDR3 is CASSPREGAKQYV. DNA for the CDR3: TGTGCCAGCAGCCCCCGGGAGGGGGCGAAGCAGTACGTC.

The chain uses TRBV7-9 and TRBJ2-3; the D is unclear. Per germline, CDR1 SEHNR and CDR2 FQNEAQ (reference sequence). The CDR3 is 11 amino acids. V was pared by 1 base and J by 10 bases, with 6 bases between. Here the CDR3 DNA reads TGTGCCAGCAGCTTAGATCGGTCGCAGTATTTT. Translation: CASSLDRSQYF.

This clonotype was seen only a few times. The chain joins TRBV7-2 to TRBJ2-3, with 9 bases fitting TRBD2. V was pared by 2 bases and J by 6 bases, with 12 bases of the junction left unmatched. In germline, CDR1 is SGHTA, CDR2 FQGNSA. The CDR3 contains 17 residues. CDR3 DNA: TGTGCCAGCAGCTTAAAGGGTGGCGGGAGGGGCTGGGATACGCAGTATTTT. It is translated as CASSLKGGGRGWDTQYF. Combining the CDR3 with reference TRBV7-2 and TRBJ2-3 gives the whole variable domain GAGVSQSPSNKVTEKGKDVELRCDPISGHTALYWYRQSLGQGLEFLIYFQGNSAPDKSGLPSDRFSAERTGGSVSTLTIQRTQQEDSAVYLCASSLKGGGRGWDTQYFGPGTRLTVL.

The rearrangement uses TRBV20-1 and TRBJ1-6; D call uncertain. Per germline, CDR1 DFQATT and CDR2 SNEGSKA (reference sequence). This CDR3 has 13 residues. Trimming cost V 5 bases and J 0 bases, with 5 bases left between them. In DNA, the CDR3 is TGCAGTGCTCCGAGCTCCTATAATTCACCCCTCCACTTT. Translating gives CSAPSSYNSPLHF.

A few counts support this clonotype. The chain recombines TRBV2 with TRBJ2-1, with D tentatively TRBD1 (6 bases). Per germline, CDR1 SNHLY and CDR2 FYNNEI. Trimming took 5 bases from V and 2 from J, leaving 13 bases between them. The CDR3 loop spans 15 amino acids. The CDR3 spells CASSSGTSTYNEQFF. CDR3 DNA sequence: TGTGCCAGCAGTTCCGGGACATCTACCTACAATGAGCAGTTCTTC. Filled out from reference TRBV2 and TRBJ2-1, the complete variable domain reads EPEVTQTPSHQVTQMGQEVILRCVPISNHLYFYWYRQILGQKVEFLVSFYNNEISEKSEIFDDQFSVERPDGSNFTLKIRSTKLEDSAMYFCASSSGTSTYNEQFFGPGTRLTVL.

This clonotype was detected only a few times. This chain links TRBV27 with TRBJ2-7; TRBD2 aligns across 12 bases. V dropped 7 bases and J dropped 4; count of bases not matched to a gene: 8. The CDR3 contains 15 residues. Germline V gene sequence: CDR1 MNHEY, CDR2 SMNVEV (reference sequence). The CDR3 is CASNSLGLAGYEQYF. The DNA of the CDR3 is TGTGCCAGCAATAGCCTCGGACTAGCGGGATACGAGCAGTACTTC.

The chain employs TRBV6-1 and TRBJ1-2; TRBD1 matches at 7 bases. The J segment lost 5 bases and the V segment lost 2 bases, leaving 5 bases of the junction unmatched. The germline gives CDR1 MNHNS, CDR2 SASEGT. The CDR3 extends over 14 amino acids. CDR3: CASSEKAGGYGYTF. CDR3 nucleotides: TGTGCCAGCAGTGAAAAGGCAGGGGGTTATGGCTACACCTTC.

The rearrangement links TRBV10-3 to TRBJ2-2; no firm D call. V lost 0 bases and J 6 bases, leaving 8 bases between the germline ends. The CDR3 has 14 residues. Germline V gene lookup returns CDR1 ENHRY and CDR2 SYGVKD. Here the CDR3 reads CAISESKGPGELFF. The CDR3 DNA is TGTGCCATCAGTGAGTCGAAGGGTCCCGGGGAGCTGTTTTTT.

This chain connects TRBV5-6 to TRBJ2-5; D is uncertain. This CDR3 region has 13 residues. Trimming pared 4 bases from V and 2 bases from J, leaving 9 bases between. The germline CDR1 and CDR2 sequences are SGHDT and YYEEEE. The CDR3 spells CASSAGLQETQYF. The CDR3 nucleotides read TGTGCCAGCAGCGCCGGCTTACAAGAGACCCAGTACTTC.

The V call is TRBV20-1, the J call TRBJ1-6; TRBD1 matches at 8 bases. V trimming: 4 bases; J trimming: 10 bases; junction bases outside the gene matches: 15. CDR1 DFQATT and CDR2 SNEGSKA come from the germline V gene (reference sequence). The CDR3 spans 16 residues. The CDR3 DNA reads TGCAGTGCTATAATCGGTCGTTCGGACAGGGACTCACCCCTCCACTTT. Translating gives CSAIIGRSDRDSPLHF.

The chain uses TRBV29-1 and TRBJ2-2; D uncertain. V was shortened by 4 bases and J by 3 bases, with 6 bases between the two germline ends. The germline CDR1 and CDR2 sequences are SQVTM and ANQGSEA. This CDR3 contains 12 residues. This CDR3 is CSVGKHTGELFF. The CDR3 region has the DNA TGCAGCGTTGGTAAACACACCGGGGAGCTGTTTTTT.

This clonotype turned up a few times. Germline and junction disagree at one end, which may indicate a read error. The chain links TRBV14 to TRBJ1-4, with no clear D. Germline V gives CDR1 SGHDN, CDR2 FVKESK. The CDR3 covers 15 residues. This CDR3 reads CASSQDGRTSEKLFF. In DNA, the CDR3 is TGTGCCAGCAGCCAAGATGGGAGGACTAGTGAAAAACTGTTTTTT.

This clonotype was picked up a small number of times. The CDR3 DNA sequence: TGCAGTGCTCAGACAGGGTACGAGCAGTACGTC. Translated, it gives CSAQTGYEQYV. The J gene is TRBJ2-7, the V gene TRBV20-1; TRBD1 aligns across 7 bases. The CDR3 spans 11 residues. Germline loops: CDR1 DFQATT, CDR2 SNEGSKA (reference sequence). Trimming at V came to 5 bases and at J to 4 bases, leaving 2 bases not matched to a gene.

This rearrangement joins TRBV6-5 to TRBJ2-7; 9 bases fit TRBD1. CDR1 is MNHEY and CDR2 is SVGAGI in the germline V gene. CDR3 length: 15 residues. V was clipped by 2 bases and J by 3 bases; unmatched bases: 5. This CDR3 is CASSYVGDRDYEQYF. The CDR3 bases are TGTGCCAGCAGTTACGTTGGGGACAGGGACTACGAGCAGTACTTC.

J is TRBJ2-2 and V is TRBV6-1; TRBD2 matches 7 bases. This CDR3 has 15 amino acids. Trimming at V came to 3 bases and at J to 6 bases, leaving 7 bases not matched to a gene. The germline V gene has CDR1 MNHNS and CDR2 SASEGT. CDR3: CASSDVGRSAGELFF. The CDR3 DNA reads TGTGCCAGCAGTGACGTCGGGAGGTCGGCCGGGGAGCTGTTTTTT.

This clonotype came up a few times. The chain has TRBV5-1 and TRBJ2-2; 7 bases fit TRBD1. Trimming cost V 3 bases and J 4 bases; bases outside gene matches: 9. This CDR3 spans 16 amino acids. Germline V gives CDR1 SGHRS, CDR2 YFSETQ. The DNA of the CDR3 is TGCGCCAGCAGCTCCTCGGGGACAGTCCTCACCGGGGAGCTGTTTTTT. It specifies CASSSSGTVLTGELFF.

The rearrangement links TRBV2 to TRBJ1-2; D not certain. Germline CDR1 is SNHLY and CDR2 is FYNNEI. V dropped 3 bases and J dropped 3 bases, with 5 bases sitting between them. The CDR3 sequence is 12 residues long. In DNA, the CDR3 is TGTGCCAGCAGTGAGGAGGACTATGGCTACACCTTC. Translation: CASSEEDYGYTF. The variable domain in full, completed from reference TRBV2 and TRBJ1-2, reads EPEVTQTPSHQVTQMGQEVILRCVPISNHLYFYWYRQILGQKVEFLVSFYNNEISEKSEIFDDQFSVERPDGSNFTLKIRSTKLEDSAMYFCASSEEDYGYTFGSGTRLTVV.

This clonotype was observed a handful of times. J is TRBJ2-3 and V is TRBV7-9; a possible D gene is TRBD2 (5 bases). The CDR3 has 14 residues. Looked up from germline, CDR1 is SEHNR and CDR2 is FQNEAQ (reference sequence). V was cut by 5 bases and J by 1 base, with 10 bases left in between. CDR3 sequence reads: CASSNARGTDTQYF. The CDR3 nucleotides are TGTGCCAGCAGCAACGCGAGGGGCACAGATACGCAGTATTTT.